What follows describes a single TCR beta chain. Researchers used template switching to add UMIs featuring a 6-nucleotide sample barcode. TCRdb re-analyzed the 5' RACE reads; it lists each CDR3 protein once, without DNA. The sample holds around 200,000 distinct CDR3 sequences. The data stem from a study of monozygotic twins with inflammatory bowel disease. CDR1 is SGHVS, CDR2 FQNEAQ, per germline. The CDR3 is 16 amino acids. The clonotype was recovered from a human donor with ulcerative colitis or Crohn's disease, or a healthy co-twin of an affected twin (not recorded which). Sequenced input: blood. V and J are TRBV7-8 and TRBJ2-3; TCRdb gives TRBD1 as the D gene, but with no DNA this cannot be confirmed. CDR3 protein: CASSLVAGGLTDTQYF.